The T cell receptor beta chain under discussion was sequenced for a study of monozygotic twins with inflammatory bowel disease (dated by TCRdb to 2018 to 2020). A note on the overall study: A total of approximately 28 monozygotic twin pairs were included in the full study, comprising nine German pairs (four IBD-concordant, five IBD-discordant) and 19 IBD-discordant Danish pairs. The search for disease-associated traits relied mainly on comparing, within discordant pairs, IBD patients with their genetically identical healthy co-twins. Each individual had, on average, about 151 000 unique TCRalpha sequences and 181 000 unique TCRbeta sequences available for analysis. Overall study outcomes, separate from this receptor: Because patients were on differing immunosuppressive treatments, the repertoires may have picked up extra background noise and inter-individual variability. No single strong signal or clonotype linked to IBD turned up in the results, so the idea that one exists was not supported. Fewer clonotypes were shared with other individuals by IBD patients than by healthy twins, most markedly in patients showing signs of disease activity. Distinction between different T cell subtypes could not be achieved in the analysis. No difference in repertoire similarity was observed between concordant and discordant twins, possibly owing to limited statistical power. IBD patients had lower TCRbeta repertoire diversity, measured by the inverse Simpson index, than their healthy co-twins.

Details on this clonotype: Its recognized antigen is unknown.

The CDR3 has 17 amino acids, counting the end cysteine and phenylalanine. DNA for this receptor is not on file. CDR1 and CDR2 are drawn from the germline V gene (reference sequence): MNHEY, SMNVEV. A roughly 2.7 ml peripheral blood sample was drawn into PAXgene tubes per donor and stored at -80°C. Without T cell sorting, total RNA was isolated from whole blood using the PAXgene blood miRNA kit on an automated QIAcube. Peripheral blood from monozygotic twin pairs concordant or discordant for inflammatory bowel disease was subjected to deep TCRalpha and TCRbeta repertoire profiling with unique molecular barcoding. For every twin pair, smoking habits were documented, and each individual was categorised as a current, former or never smoker. The protocol used for the library was 5' RACE. Each TCR library was prepared from 3,500 to 4,500 ng of total RNA. For each sample, cDNA was synthesized in eight separate reactions using SMARTScribe reverse transcriptase. Unique molecular identifiers containing a 6-nucleotide sample barcode were introduced through template switching during cDNA synthesis. Amplification of TCRalpha and TCRbeta cDNA involved two nested PCRs of 16 and 9 cycles, and each PCR was followed by bead purification. Before amplification, cDNA was treated with uracil DNA-glycosylase and purified using the QIAquick PCR purification kit. The second PCR added Illumina TruSeq-compatible adapters along with sample-specific barcodes. TapeStation and Qubit were used to check library quality and concentration, and 4.5 to 5 ng of each library was pooled. The pooled libraries were sequenced with 2 x 100 bp reads and custom sequencing primers on an Illumina HiSeq2500 single-index Rapid Run. Per the authors' processing: MiGEC version 1.2.6 was used for UMI-based consensus assembly to correct PCR and sequencing errors. MiXCR version 2.1.1 handled V(D)J alignment, clonotype assembly and CDR3 extraction. Gene usage, clonotype sharing and MAIT/NKT TCR abundance were normalised by analysing the top 1000, 10 000 and 20 000 clonotypes per sample. Diversity was computed as the inverse Simpson index with the vegan R package after downsampling to 27 000 UMIs. Paired Mann-Whitney U tests on discordant twin pairs were used, with Benjamini-Hochberg multiple-testing correction. TCRdb reprocessed the reads; each CDR3 protein sequence makes one entry, and DNA is unavailable. TCRdb, not the authors, supplied the V and J calls. This sample's records show approximately 400,000 distinct CDR3 sequences. The biggest ten clones account for more than 2% of the sample.

The sequence was collected from a human donor with ulcerative colitis or Crohn's disease, or a healthy co-twin of an affected twin (not recorded which). The chain was built from TRBV27 and TRBJ2-7; TCRdb's D call of TRBD1 is untestable without DNA. The sequenced sample consisted of blood. CDR3 reads: CASSLSNRQKVVHEQYF.